The following is a T cell receptor beta chain sequence with its context. No antigen is known for it. Between the trimmed V and J ends, which lost 0 bases and 5 bases, there was a span of 13 bases. Germline values: CDR1 DFQATT, CDR2 SNEGSKA (reference sequence). This CDR3 has 15 amino acids. The sample is drawn from a study of T cells in Graves' hyperthyroidism and ophthalmopathy. The overall study: Peripheral blood was obtained at initial diagnosis, preceding any treatment.

Clinical Activity Scores of at least 3, NOSPECS grades of at least 4 and durations under 3 months characterized ophthalmopathy patients. From 8.5 to 10 ml of fresh peripheral blood, PBMCs were isolated. Broader study findings: Through a model of 13 V-J features, ophthalmopathy was separated from stable hyperthyroidism.

Amplification of TCR beta CDR3 regions was performed using RNA transcripts as template. First-round RT-PCR targeting the TCR CDR3 was performed with the HTBI primer set. From the multiplex PCR reads, TCRdb called clonotypes with MiXCR, one entry per CDR3 protein. The sample has about 350,000 distinct CDR3 sequences, over 15% seen once. The clonotype was recovered from a woman aged 40 to 50 with Graves' ophthalmopathy. The chain employs TRBV20-1 and TRBJ2-2; TRBD2 is a possible D gene (6 bases). Sequenced sample: blood. The CDR3 protein is CSARDSTRRTGELFF. CDR3 bases: TGCAGTGCTAGAGATTCGACTAGAAGGACCGGGGAGCTGTTTTTT.